Each of the 5 T cell receptor beta chains below was sequenced from the same sample in a study of early T cells in non-severe SARS-CoV-2 infection. Each CDR3 protein gets one entry after TCRdb re-called the 5' RACE reads with MiXCR. This sample has under 100,000 distinct CDR3 sequences, with 12% to 15% found just once. The sample consisted of whole blood. Receptor source: an adult who was a healthcare worker with PCR-confirmed SARS-CoV-2 infection or an uninfected control (not recorded which).

Ten or more counts support this clonotype. The chain is built from TRBV14 and TRBJ2-7; D unclear. This CDR3 has 14 residues. The ends were cut back, 0 bases at V and 6 bases at J, with 12 bases in the middle. Germline V gene lookup returns CDR1 SGHDN and CDR2 FVKESK. The CDR3 DNA sequence: TGTGCCAGCAGCCAAGATCTAGGGAACAGCGAGCAGTACTTC. It is translated as CASSQDLGNSEQYF.

V is TRBV6-6 and J is TRBJ2-7; D is unresolved. V lost 4 bases, J lost 3 bases, and 7 bases lay in between. The CDR3 runs to 12 residues. The germline CDR1 and CDR2 sequences are MNHNY and SVGAGI (reference sequence). The CDR3 here is CASSSTDYEQYF. The DNA for the CDR3 is TGTGCCAGCAGTTCCACGGACTACGAGCAGTACTTC.

The chain is built from TRBV2 and TRBJ2-7; the match to TRBD1 covers 11 bases. The CDR3 is 15 residues long. CDR1 is SNHLY, CDR2 FYNNEI, per germline. V gave up 3 bases and J gave up 4 bases; unmatched junction bases: 5. The CDR3 sequence is CASSDRDRGSYEQYF. CDR3 bases: TGTGCCAGCAGTGATCGGGACAGGGGGTCATACGAGCAGTACTTC. Based on the CDR3 plus reference TRBV2 and TRBJ2-7, the full variable domain is EPEVTQTPSHQVTQMGQEVILRCVPISNHLYFYWYRQILGQKVEFLVSFYNNEISEKSEIFDDQFSVERPDGSNFTLKIRSTKLEDSAMYFCASSDRDRGSYEQYFGPGTRLTVT.

This clonotype was recorded a few times. The V call is TRBV5-1, the J call TRBJ2-3; a weak D match, TRBD2 (7 bases). The V gene lost 0 bases and the J gene lost 2 bases, with 13 bases spanning the gap. CDR3 length: 16 residues. Per the germline V gene, CDR1 is SGHRS and CDR2 is YFSETQ. CDR3 DNA: TGCGCCAGCAGCTTGGGCGCGGGGGCCCCCACAGATACGCAGTATTTT. Its translation: CASSLGAGAPTDTQYF.

J is TRBJ2-2 and V is TRBV14; the D gene is possibly TRBD1 (5 bases). The CDR3 covers 14 residues. Germline-derived CDR1 and CDR2 are SGHDN and FVKESK. V was cut by 1 base and J by 5 bases, with 8 bases left in between. Written as DNA, the CDR3 is TGTGCCAGCAGCCAAGGGGGCCGGACCGGGGAGCTGTTTTTT. This gives the protein CASSQGGRTGELFF.